The rows below give T cell receptor beta chains drawn from one sample of a study of blood T cells in healthy people across ages. Each CDR3 protein is one row after TCRdb ran MiXCR on the 5' RACE reads. The repertoire consists of roughly 680,000 distinct CDR3 sequences, with about 50% occurring once and the leading ten covering less than 15%. The specimen was blood. The receptors derive from an elderly woman in good health. The CDR3 runs from the conserved cysteine through the conserved F or W. D genes are given only for firm matches. Clone size, where shown, is once, few, many, or a class for clones that have expanded.

few,-,TRBV5-1,TRBJ2-3,CASSQGQGTDTQYF,TGTGCCAGCAGCCAAGGTCAGGGGACAGATACGCAGTATTTT
-,-,TRBV20-1,TRBJ1-1,CSAATGSYEAFF,TGCAGTGCCGCCACAGGGTCTTATGAAGCTTTCTTT
many,-,TRBV5-1,TRBJ1-2,CASSLGVSYGYTF,TGCGCCAGCAGCTTAGGGGTTAGCTATGGCTACACCTTC
-,-,TRBV5-6,TRBJ2-5,CASSGGTFGKTQYF,TGTGCCAGCAGCGGGGGGACGTTCGGGAAGACCCAGTACTTC
-,TRBD2,TRBV24-1,TRBJ2-1,CATSDPGLAGGQHSYNEQFF,TGTGCCACCAGTGATCCTGGACTAGCGGGGGGGCAGCACTCCTACAATGAGCAGTTCTTC
-,-,TRBV25-1,TRBJ1-1,CASSDFGQGREAFF,TGTGCCAGCAGTGATTTCGGCCAGGGGCGTGAAGCTTTCTTT
-,TRBD2,TRBV7-2,TRBJ2-3,CASSFRAGSTDTQYF,TGTGCCAGCAGCTTCCGAGCGGGAAGCACAGATACGCAGTATTTT
-,TRBD1,TRBV2,TRBJ1-2,CASRPGTGVYGYTF,TGTGCCAGCAGACCCGGGACAGGGGTCTATGGCTACACCTTC
-,-,TRBV3-1,TRBJ1-2,CASKREDNYGYTF,TGTGCCAGCAAGAGGGAGGATAACTATGGCTACACCTTC
many,TRBD1,TRBV10-3,TRBJ2-7,CAISEFGQGAAYEQYF,TGTGCCATCAGTGAGTTCGGACAGGGGGCGGCGTACGAGCAGTACTTC
many,-,TRBV9,TRBJ2-1,CASSRKFGSFPYNEQFF,TGTGCCAGCAGCAGAAAGTTCGGGAGTTTCCCCTACAATGAGCAGTTCTTC
-,TRBD1,TRBV4-1,TRBJ2-5,CASSQAPGTGGFNEQYF,TGCGCCAGCAGCCAAGCCCCGGGGACAGGGGGTTTCAATGAGCAGTACTTC
many,TRBD1,TRBV10-3,TRBJ1-2,CAISRDRVSGYTF,TGTGCCATCAGTCGGGACAGGGTAAGCGGCTACACCTTC
few,TRBD2,TRBV7-2,TRBJ2-5,CASSQSSGGGETQYF,TGTGCCAGCAGCCAATCTAGCGGGGGAGGAGAGACCCAGTACTTC
many,-,TRBV28,TRBJ2-7,CASSLVTSSYEQYF,TGTGCCAGCAGTTTAGTGACCAGCTCCTACGAGCAGTACTTC
-,-,TRBV4-3,TRBJ1-2,CASSQVLAAGNNYGYTF,TGCGCCAGCAGCCAAGTACTCGCTGCAGGGAATAACTATGGCTACACCTTC
-,TRBD2,TRBV7-2,TRBJ2-7,CASSDLPGSGSGYAQYF,TGTGCCAGCAGCGACCTCCCTGGGAGCGGGAGTGGTTACGCGCAGTACTTC
-,TRBD1,TRBV4-3,TRBJ2-5,CAGSPVGTGLETQYF,TGCGCCGGCAGCCCAGTGGGGACAGGGTTGGAGACCCAGTACTTC
-,-,TRBV27,TRBJ2-1,CATLFGSEQFF,TGTGCCACCCTTTTCGGGAGTGAGCAGTTCTTC
once,-,TRBV10-3,TRBJ2-5,CAISESVSSTTSETQYF,TGTGCCATCAGTGAGTCGGTTTCTTCGACCACCTCGGAGACCCAGTACTTC
many,-,TRBV28,TRBJ2-1,CARRSPESSYNEQFF,TGTGCCAGAAGAAGCCCCGAGAGCTCCTACAATGAGCAGTTCTTC
-,-,TRBV7-2,TRBJ2-3,CASSLESRKQYF,TGTGCCAGCAGCTTAGAATCTCGAAAGCAGTATTTT
many,-,TRBV5-1,TRBJ2-3,CASSQDYTDTQYF,TGCGCCAGCAGCCAGGACTACACAGATACGCAGTATTTT
many,TRBD2,TRBV12-5,TRBJ2-3,CASGLAGIPDTQYF,TGTGCTAGTGGTTTAGCGGGAATCCCAGATACGCAGTATTTT
-,-,TRBV24-1,TRBJ2-5,CATSDVTGYQETQYF,TGTGCCACCAGTGATGTTACAGGGTATCAAGAGACCCAGTACTTC
-,-,TRBV12-3/TRBV12-4,TRBJ1-2,CASRPAVYGYTF,TGTGCCAGCAGGCCGGCGGTCTATGGCTACACCTTC
many,-,TRBV6-6,TRBJ2-2,CASPGGASGTGELFF,TGTGCCAGCCCAGGGGGGGCCTCGGGGACCGGGGAGCTGTTTTTT
many,TRBD2,TRBV27,TRBJ2-1,CASSLAALALYNEQFF,TGTGCCAGCAGTTTAGCGGCACTAGCGTTATACAATGAGCAGTTCTTC
-,TRBD1,TRBV5-1,TRBJ2-5,CASSSGQCQETQYF,TGCGCCAGCAGCTCGGGACAGTGCCAAGAGACCCAGTACTTC
many,-,TRBV7-9,TRBJ2-1,CASSLESGRYNEQFF,TGTGCCAGCAGCTTAGAAAGCGGCCGCTACAATGAGCAGTTCTTC
many,-,TRBV29-1,TRBJ1-2,CSVGTGGNYGYTF,TGCAGCGTTGGAACAGGTGGAAACTATGGCTACACCTTC
-,-,TRBV5-1,TRBJ2-6,CASSLGVGYSGANVLTF,TGCGCCAGCAGCTTGGGTGTAGGGTATTCTGGGGCCAACGTCCTGACTTTC
-,-,TRBV3-1,TRBJ2-3,CASSASGAWTDTQYF,TGTGCCAGCAGCGCATCGGGAGCTTGGACAGATACGCAGTATTTT
many,TRBD1,TRBV28,TRBJ2-7,CASQSTGGIEQYF,TGTGCCAGCCAATCCACAGGGGGCATCGAGCAGTACTTC
-,TRBD1,TRBV30,TRBJ1-1,CAWSHRDRGLYAEAFF,TGTGCCTGGAGTCACCGGGACAGGGGGCTATATGCTGAAGCTTTCTTT
-,TRBD1,TRBV7-6,TRBJ1-1,CASSLGQGSYDTEAFF,TGTGCCAGCAGCTTAGGACAGGGTTCATACGACACTGAAGCTTTCTTT
many,-,TRBV7-2,TRBJ2-7,CASSRTGLYEQYF,TGTGCCAGCAGCCGGACGGGTCTATACGAGCAGTACTTC
-,-,TRBV4-1,TRBJ1-5,CASSQGTFQPQHF,TGCGCCAGCAGCCAAGGGACTTTTCAGCCCCAGCATTTT
-,-,TRBV12-3/TRBV12-4,TRBJ1-5,CASSETGDGQPQHF,TGTGCCAGCAGTGAGACAGGCGACGGTCAGCCCCAGCATTTT
-,-,TRBV15,TRBJ2-4,CATSRETGTSDLAKNIQYF,TGTGCCACCAGCAGAGAGACCGGGACATCGGACCTTGCCAAAAACATTCAGTACTTC
-,-,TRBV20-1,TRBJ1-2,CSARDRQGPSVYGYTF,TGCAGTGCTAGAGATCGGCAGGGCCCCTCAGTCTATGGCTACACCTTC
many,TRBD2,TRBV12-3/TRBV12-4,TRBJ2-7,CASSQGLAWGEQYF,TGTGCCAGCAGCCAGGGACTAGCTTGGGGCGAGCAGTACTTC
few,-,TRBV20-1,TRBJ2-7,CSARGPYSGSYNEQYF,TGCAGTGCTAGAGGGCCATATAGCGGTTCCTACAATGAGCAGTACTTC
few,-,TRBV5-4,TRBJ2-4,CASSLEQAKNIQYF,TGTGCCAGCAGCTTGGAGCAGGCCAAAAACATTCAGTACTTC
-,-,TRBV7-9,TRBJ1-6,CASRPRDKDSPLHF,TGTGCCAGCAGGCCCCGGGACAAGGATTCACCCCTCCACTTT
-,-,TRBV7-7,TRBJ2-1,CASSQLLSSYNEQFF,TGTGCTAGCAGCCAACTGTTGAGCTCCTACAATGAGCAGTTCTTC
once,-,TRBV12-5,TRBJ2-1,CASGSGGRNNEQFF,TGTGCTAGTGGTTCGGGGGGCAGGAACAATGAGCAGTTCTTC
many,-,TRBV15,TRBJ2-1,CATSRDRGYNEQFF,TGTGCCACCAGCAGAGATCGGGGTTACAATGAGCAGTTCTTC
few,-,TRBV18,TRBJ1-5,CASSPWQENQPQHF,TGTGCCAGCTCACCATGGCAGGAGAATCAGCCCCAGCATTTT
-,-,TRBV24-1,TRBJ1-1,CATGGTRTEAFF,TGTGCCACCGGGGGGACGAGGACTGAAGCTTTCTTT
few,-,TRBV10-3,TRBJ2-5,CAISGSGGDNEQYF,TGTGCCATCAGTGGGAGCGGAGGGGACAATGAGCAGTACTTC
-,-,TRBV29-1,TRBJ2-7,CSVAGQTYYEQYF,TGCAGCGTTGCAGGACAGACTTACTACGAGCAGTACTTC
-,-,TRBV7-3,TRBJ2-3,CASSQGGGQGGDTQYF,TGTGCCAGCAGCCAAGGAGGCGGTCAGGGCGGAGATACGCAGTATTTT
-,TRBD2,TRBV2,TRBJ2-1,CASSAAPWGLAGANEQFF,TGTGCCAGCAGTGCTGCCCCCTGGGGTCTAGCGGGAGCCAATGAGCAGTTCTTC